This T cell receptor (beta chain) was identified in a study of Ad26.COV2.S vaccination and SARS-CoV-2 variants. Study-level information: Each vaccinee took Ad26.COV2.S intramuscularly, once or twice 56 days apart.

As for treatment: some 19 received Ad26.COV2.S at low or high dose, single or two shots; several received placebo; per-sample allocation not given. Sampling happened 63 days after the first vaccine or placebo injection. For this clone: Its antigen is unidentified.

J lost 4 bases, V lost 5 bases, and 7 bases had no gene match. Germline V gene lookup returns CDR1 SGHTA and CDR2 FQGNSA. The CDR3 runs to 16 residues. Study conclusions and caveats: Similar non-spike TCR breadth was observed in recipients of vaccine and of placebo. From the TCR breadth and depth analyses, total T cell responses may have been underestimated.

Sequencing was performed with immunoSEQ multiplex PCR; in TCRdb, only in-frame clones are kept and a portion is missing. The sample yields approximately 350,000 clones, around 87% seen once. The sample in question was peripheral blood, obtained in a trial of Ad26.COV2.S vaccine versus placebo. The TCR comes from a person between 18 and 60 years old who received the Ad26.COV2.S COVID-19 vaccine or a placebo. The J gene is TRBJ2-2, the V gene TRBV7-2; TRBD1 aligns across 10 bases. The CDR3 loop is CASSLRQGAFTGELFF. The CDR3 nucleotides read TGTGCCAGCAGCCTAAGACAGGGGGCCTTCACCGGGGAGCTGTTTTTT.